The entry that follows covers one T cell receptor (beta chain) sequence. These data come from a study of blood T cell repertoires in COVID-19. CDR1 is SGHNT and CDR2 is YYREEE in the germline V gene (reference sequence). The CDR3 is made up of 14 amino acids. V dropped 0 bases and J dropped 7; count of bases not matched to a gene: 4. TCRdb's copy holds only in-frame clones and misses some; the assay was immunoSEQ multiplex PCR. The data contain some 67,000 clones, about four fifths of them singletons. Sequencing input: peripheral blood. This clonotype originated in a woman in her fifties or sixties with acute or convalescent COVID-19. The J gene is TRBJ1-2, the V gene TRBV5-4; TRBD1 matches at 9 bases. CDR3 DNA: TGTGCCAGCAGCTTGGGGACAGGGGATATTGGCTACACCTTC. It is translated as CASSLGTGDIGYTF.